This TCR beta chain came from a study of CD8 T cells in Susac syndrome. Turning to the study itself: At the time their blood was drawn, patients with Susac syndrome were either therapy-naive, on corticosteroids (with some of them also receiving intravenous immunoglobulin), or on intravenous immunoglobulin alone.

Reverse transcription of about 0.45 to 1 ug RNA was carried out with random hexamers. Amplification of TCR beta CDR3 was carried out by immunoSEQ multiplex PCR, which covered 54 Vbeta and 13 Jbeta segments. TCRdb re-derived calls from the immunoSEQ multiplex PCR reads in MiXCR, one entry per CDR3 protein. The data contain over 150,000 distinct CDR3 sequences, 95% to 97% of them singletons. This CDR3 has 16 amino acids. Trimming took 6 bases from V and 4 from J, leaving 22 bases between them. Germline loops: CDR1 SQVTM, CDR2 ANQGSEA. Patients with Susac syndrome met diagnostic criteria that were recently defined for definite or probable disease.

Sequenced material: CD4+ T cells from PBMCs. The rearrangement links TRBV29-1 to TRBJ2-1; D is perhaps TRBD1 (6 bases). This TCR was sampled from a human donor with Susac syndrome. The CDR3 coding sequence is TGCAGCGTACCACAGACAGGTTATGACCGTTACAATGAGCAGTTCTTC. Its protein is CSVPQTGYDRYNEQFF.